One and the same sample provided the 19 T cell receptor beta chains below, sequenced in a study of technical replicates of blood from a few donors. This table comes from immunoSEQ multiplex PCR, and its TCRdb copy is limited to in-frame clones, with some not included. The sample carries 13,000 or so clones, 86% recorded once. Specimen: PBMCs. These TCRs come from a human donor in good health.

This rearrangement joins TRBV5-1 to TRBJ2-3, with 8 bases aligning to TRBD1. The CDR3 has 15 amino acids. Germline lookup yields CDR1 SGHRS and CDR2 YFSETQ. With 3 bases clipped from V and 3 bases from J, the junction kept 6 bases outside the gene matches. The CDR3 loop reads CASSSGQGSTDTQYF. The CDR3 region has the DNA TGCGCCAGCAGCTCCGGACAGGGATCGACAGATACGCAGTATTTT.

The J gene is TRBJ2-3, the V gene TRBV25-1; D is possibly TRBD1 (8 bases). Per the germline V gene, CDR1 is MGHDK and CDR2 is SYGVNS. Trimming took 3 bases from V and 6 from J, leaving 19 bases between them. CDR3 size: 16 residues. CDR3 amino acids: CASSERGTGALDTQYF. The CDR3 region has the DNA TGTGCCAGCAGTGAGCGGGGGACAGGTGCACTGGATACGCAGTATTTT.

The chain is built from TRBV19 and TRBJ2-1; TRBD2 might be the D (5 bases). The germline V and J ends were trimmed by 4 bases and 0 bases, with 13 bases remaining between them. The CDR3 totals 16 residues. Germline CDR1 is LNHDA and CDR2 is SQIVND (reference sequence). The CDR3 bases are TGTGCCAGTAGTAGCCCAGAGGAGGTCTCCTACAATGAGCAGTTCTTC. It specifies CASSSPEEVSYNEQFF.

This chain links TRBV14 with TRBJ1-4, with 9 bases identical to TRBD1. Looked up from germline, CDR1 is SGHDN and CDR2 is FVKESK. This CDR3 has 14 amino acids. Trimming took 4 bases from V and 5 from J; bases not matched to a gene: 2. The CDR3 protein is CASSPGTGNEKLFF. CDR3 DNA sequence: TGTGCCAGCAGCCCCGGGACAGGGAATGAAAAACTGTTTTTT.

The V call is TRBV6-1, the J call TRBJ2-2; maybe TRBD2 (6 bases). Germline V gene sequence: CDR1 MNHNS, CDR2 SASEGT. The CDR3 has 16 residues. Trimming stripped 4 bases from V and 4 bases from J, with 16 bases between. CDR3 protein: CASSGGVIQTTGELFF. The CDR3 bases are TGTGCCAGCAGTGGGGGGGTGATCCAGACCACCGGGGAGCTGTTTTTT.

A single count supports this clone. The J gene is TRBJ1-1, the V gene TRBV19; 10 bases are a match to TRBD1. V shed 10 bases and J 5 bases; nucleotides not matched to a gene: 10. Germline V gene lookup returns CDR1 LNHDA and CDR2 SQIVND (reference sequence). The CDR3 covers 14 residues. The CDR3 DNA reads TGTGCCACCAAGACAAGGACAGGGGGGACTGAAGCTTTCTTT. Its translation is CATKTRTGGTEAFF. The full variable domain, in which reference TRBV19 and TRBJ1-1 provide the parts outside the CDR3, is DGGITQSPKYLFRKEGQNVTLSCEQNLNHDAMYWYRQDPGQGLRLIYYSQIVNDFQKGDIAEGYSVSREKKESFPLTVTSAQKNPTAFYLCATKTRTGGTEAFFGQGTRLTVV.

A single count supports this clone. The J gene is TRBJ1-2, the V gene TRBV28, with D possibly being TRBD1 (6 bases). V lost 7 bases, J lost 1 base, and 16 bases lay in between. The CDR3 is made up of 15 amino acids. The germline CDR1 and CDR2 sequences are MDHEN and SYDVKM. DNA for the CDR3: TGTGCCAGCACTCTCCCGTCAGGGGTTAACTATGGCTACACCTTC. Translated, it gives CASTLPSGVNYGYTF.

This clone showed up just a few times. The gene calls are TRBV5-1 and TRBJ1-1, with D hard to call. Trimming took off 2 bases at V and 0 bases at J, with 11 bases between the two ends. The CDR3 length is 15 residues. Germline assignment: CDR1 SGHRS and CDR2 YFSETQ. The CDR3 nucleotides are TGCGCCAGCAGCTTTCTCTCAGTGATGAACACTGAAGCTTTCTTT. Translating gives CASSFLSVMNTEAFF. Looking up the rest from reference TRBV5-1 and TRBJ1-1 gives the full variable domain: KAGVTQTPRYLIKTRGQQVTLSCSPISGHRSVSWYQQTPGQGLQFLFEYFSETQRNKGNFPGRFSGRQFSNSRSEMNVSTLELGDSALYLCASSFLSVMNTEAFFGQGTRLTVV.

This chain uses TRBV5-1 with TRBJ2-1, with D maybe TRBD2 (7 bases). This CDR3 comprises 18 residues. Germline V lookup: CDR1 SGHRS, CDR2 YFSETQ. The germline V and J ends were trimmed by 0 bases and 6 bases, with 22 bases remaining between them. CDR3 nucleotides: TGCGCCAGCAGCTTGGCCCCACAGGGAGGGAAAACAGTCAATGAGCAGTTCTTC. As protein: CASSLAPQGGKTVNEQFF.

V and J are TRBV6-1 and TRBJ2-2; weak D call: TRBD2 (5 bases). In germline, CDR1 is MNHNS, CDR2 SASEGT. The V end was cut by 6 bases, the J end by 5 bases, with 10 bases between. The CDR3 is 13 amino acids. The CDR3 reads CASSAGRTGELFF. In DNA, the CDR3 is TGTGCCAGCAGCGCGGGTCGGACCGGGGAGCTGTTTTTT.

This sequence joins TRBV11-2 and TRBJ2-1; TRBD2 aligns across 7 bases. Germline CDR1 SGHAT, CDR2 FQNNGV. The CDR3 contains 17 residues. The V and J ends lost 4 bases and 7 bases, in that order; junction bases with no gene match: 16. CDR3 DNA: TGTGCCAGCAGCTACCCCGAACTAGCGCGACCTGAGAATGAGCAGTTCTTC. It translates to CASSYPELARPENEQFF.

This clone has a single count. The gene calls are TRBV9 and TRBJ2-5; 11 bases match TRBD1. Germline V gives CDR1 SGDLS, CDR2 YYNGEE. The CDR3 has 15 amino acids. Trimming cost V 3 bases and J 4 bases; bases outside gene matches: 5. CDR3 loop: CASSGGTGGPETQYF. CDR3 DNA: TGTGCCAGCAGCGGAGGGACAGGGGGACCAGAGACCCAGTACTTC. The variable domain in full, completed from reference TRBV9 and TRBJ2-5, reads DSGVTQTPKHLITATGQRVTLRCSPRSGDLSVYWYQQSLDQGLQFLIQYYNGEERAKGNILERFSAQQFPDLHSELNLSSLELGDSALYFCASSGGTGGPETQYFGPGTRLLVL.

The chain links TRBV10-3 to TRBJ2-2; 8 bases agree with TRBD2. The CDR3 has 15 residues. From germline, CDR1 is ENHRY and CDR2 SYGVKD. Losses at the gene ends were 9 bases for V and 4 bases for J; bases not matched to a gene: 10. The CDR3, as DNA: TGTGCCATTTTCCCAGCGGGAGAGGGCACCGGGGAGCTGTTTTTT. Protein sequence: CAIFPAGEGTGELFF.

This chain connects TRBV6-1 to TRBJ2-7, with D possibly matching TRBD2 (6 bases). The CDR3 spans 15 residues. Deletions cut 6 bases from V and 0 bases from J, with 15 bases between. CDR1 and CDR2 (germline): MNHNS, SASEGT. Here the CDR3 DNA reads TGTGCCAGCAGCCAAATGGTAGCGGCCTCCTACGAGCAGTACTTC. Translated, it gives CASSQMVAASYEQYF.

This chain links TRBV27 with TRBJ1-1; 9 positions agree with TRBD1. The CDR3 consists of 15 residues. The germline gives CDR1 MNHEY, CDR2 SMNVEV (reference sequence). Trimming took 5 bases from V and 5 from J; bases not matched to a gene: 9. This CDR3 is CASSLPGTGRTEAFF. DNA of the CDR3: TGTGCCAGCAGTCTACCCGGGACAGGGAGAACTGAAGCTTTCTTT.

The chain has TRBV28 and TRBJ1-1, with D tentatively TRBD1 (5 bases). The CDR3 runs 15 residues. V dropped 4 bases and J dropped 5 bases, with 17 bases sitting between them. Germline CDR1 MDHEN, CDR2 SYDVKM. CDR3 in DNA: TGTGCCAGCAGTTCATATGGGGCGGCGGGGACTGAAGCTTTCTTT. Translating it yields CASSSYGAAGTEAFF.

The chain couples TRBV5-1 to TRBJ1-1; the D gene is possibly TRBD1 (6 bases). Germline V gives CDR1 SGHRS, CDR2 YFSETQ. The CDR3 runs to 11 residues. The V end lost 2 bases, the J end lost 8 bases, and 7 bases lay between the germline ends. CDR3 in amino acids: CASSFDREAFF. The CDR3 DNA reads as TGCGCCAGCAGCTTTGACAGGGAAGCTTTCTTT.

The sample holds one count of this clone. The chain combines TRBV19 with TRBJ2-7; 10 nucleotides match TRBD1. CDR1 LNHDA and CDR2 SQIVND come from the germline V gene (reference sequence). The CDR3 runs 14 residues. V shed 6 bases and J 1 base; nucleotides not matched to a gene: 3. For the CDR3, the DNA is TGTGCCAGTAGAGGGACAGGGGCTTCCTACGAGCAGTACTTC. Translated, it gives CASRGTGASYEQYF.

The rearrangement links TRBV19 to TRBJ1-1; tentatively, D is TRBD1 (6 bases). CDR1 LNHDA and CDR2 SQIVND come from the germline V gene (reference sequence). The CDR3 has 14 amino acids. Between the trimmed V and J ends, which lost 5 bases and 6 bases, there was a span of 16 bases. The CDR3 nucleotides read TGTGCCAGTAGTCCCTTAGACAGGTCGCCTGAAGCTTTCTTT. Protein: CASSPLDRSPEAFF.